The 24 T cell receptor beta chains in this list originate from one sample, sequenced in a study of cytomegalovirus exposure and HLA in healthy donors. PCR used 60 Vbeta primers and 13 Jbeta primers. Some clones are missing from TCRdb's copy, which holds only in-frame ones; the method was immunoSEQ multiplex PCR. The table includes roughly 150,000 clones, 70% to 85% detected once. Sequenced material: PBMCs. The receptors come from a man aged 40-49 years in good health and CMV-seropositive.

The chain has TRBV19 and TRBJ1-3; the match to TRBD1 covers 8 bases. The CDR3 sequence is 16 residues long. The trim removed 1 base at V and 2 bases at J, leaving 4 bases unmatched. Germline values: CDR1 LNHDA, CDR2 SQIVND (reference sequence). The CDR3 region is CASSIVADRAGNTIYF. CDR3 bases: TGTGCCAGTAGTATAGTTGCGGACAGGGCTGGAAACACCATATATTTT.

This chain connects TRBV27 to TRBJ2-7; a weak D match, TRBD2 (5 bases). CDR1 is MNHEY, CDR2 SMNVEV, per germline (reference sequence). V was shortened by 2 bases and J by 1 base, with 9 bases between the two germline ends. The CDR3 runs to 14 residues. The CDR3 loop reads CASSLKDYSYEQYF. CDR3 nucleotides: TGTGCCAGCAGTTTAAAAGACTATTCCTACGAGCAGTACTTC.

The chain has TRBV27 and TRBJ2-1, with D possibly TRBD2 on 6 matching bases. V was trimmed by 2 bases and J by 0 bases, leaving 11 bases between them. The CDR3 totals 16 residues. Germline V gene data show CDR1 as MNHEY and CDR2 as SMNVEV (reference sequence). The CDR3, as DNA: TGTGCCAGCAGTTTAGTAACCGGGAGCTCCTACAATGAGCAGTTCTTC. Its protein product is CASSLVTGSSYNEQFF.

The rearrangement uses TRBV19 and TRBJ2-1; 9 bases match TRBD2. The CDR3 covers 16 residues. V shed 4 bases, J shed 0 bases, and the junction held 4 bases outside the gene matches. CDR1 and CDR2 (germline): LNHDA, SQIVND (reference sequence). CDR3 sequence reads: CASSKSGRSSYNEQFF. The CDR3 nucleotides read TGTGCCAGTAGTAAGAGCGGGAGGAGCTCCTACAATGAGCAGTTCTTC.

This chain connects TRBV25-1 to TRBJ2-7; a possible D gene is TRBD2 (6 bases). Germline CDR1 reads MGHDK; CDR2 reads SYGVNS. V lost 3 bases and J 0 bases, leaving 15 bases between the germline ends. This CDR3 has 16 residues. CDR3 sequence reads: CASSELIGGSSYEQYF. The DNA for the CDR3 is TGTGCCAGCAGTGAGTTAATAGGAGGGAGCTCCTACGAGCAGTACTTC.

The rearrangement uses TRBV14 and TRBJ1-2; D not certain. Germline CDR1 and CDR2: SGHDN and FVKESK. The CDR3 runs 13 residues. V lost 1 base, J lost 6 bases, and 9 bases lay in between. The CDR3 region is CASSQAGVHGYTF. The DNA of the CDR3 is TGTGCCAGCAGCCAAGCCGGGGTCCATGGCTACACCTTC. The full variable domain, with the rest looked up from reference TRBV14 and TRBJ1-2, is EAGVTQFPSHSVIEKGQTVTLRCDPISGHDNLYWYRRVMGKEIKFLLHFVKESKQDESGMPNNRFLAERTGGTYSTLKVQPAELEDSGVYFCASSQAGVHGYTFGSGTRLTVV.

The CDR3, as DNA: TGTGCCAGCAGTCCACCGGGTGGGTATGGCTACACCTTC. Amino acid sequence: CASSPPGGYGYTF. The chain carries TRBV28 and TRBJ1-2, with unresolved D. Trimming left V 5 bases short and J 5 bases short, with 12 bases between. The germline V gene has CDR1 MDHEN and CDR2 SYDVKM. The CDR3 sequence is 13 residues long.

CDR3 sequence reads: CASSGRDPYEQYF. CDR3 DNA sequence: TGTGCCAGCAGCGGCAGGGATCCCTACGAGCAGTACTTC. V usage is TRBV28 and J usage is TRBJ2-7; maybe TRBD1 (5 bases). The CDR3 contains 13 residues. Germline assignment: CDR1 MDHEN and CDR2 SYDVKM. With 6 bases removed from V and 2 bases from J, the gap between germline ends came to 11 bases.

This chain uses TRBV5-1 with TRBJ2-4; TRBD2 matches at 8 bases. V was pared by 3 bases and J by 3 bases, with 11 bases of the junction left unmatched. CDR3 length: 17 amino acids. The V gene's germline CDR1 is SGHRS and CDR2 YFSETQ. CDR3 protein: CASSSIAGGGGKNIQYF. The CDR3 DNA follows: TGCGCCAGCAGCTCGATTGCGGGAGGTGGGGGCAAAAACATTCAGTACTTC.

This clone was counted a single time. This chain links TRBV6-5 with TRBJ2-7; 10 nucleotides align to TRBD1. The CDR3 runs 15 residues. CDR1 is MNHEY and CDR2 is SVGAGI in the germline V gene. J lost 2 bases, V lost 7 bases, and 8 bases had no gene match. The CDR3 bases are TGTGCCAGCACTCCCGAGGGGACAGGGGCCTACGAGCAGTACTTC. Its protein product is CASTPEGTGAYEQYF.

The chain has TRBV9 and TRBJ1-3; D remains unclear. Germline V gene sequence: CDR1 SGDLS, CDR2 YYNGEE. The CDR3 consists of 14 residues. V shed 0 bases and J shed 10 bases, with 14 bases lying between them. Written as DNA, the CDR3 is TGTGCCAGCAGCGTAGGAGGTGGGAGTAGTACCATATATTTT. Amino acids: CASSVGGGSSTIYF.

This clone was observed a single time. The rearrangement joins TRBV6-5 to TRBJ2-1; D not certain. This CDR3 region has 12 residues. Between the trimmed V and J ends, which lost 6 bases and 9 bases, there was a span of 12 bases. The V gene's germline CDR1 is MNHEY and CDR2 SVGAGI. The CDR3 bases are TGTGCCAGCAGCCCCTGGCGAGGTGAGCAGTTCTTC. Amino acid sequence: CASSPWRGEQFF.

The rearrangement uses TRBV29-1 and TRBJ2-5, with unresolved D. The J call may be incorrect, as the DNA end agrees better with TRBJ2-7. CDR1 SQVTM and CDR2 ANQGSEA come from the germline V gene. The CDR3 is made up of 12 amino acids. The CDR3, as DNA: TGCAGCGGGTCCCTCGGAAACTACGAGCAGTACTTC. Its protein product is CSGSLGNYEQYF.

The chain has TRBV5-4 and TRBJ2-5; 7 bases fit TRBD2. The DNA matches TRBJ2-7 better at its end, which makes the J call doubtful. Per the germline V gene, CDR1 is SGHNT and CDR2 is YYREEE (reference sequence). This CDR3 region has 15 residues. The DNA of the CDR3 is TGTGCCAGCAGCTTGGGTGGCGGGAGAAGATACGAGCAGTACTTC. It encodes CASSLGGGRRYEQYF.

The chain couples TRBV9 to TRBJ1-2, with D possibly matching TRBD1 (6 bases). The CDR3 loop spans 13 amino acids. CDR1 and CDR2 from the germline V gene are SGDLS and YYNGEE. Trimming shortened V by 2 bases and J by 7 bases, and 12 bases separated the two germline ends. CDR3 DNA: TGTGCCAGCAGCGTCGGGACAAGGATTGGCTACACCTTC. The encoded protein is CASSVGTRIGYTF.

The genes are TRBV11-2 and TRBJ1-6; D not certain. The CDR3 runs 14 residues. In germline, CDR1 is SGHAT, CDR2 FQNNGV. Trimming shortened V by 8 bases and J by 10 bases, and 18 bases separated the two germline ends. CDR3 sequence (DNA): TGTGCCAGCGAGGAAATCTTGGGTAACTCACCCCTCCACTTT. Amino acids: CASEEILGNSPLHF.

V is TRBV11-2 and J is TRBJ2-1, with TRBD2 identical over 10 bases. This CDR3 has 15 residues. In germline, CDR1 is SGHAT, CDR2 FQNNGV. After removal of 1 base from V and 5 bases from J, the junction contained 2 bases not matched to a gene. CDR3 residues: CASSLVLAGDNEQFF. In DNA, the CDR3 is TGTGCCAGCAGCTTAGTCCTAGCGGGAGACAATGAGCAGTTCTTC. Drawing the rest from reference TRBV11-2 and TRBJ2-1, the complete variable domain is EAGVAQSPRYKIIEKRQSVAFWCNPISGHATLYWYQQILGQGPKLLIQFQNNGVVDDSQLPKDRFSAERLKGVDSTLKIQPAKLEDSAVYLCASSLVLAGDNEQFFGPGTRLTVL.

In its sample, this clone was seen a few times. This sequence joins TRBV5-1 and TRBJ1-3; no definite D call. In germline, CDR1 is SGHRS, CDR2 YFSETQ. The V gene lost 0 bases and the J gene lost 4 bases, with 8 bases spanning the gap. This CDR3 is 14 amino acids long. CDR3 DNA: TGCGCCAGCAGCTTGGACCGCAGGGGAAACACCATATATTTT. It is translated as CASSLDRRGNTIYF.

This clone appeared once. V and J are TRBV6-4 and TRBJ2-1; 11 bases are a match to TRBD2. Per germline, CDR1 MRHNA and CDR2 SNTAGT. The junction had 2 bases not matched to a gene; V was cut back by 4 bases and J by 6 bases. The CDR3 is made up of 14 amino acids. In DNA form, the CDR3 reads TGTGCCAGCAGTGGACTAGCGGGGTCCAATGAGCAGTTCTTC. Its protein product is CASSGLAGSNEQFF.

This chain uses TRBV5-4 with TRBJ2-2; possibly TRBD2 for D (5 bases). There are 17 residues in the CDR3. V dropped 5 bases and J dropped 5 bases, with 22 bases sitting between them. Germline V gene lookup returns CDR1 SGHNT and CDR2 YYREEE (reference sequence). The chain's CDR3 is CASSSARTSPKTGELFF. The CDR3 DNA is TGTGCCAGCAGTTCGGCCCGAACTAGTCCCAAAACCGGGGAGCTGTTTTTT.

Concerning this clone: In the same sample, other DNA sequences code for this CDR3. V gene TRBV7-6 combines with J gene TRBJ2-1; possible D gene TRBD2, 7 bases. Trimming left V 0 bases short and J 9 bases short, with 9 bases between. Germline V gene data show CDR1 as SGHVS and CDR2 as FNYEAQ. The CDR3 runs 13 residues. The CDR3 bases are TGTGCCAGCAGCTTAGCAGGGGGGGGTGAGCAGTTCTTC. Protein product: CASSLAGGGEQFF.

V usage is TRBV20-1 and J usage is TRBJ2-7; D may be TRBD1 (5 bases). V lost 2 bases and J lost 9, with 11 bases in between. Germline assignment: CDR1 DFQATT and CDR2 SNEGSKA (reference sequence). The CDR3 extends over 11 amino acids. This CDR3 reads CSARSDSVQYF. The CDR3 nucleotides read TGCAGTGCTAGATCCGACAGCGTGCAGTACTTC.

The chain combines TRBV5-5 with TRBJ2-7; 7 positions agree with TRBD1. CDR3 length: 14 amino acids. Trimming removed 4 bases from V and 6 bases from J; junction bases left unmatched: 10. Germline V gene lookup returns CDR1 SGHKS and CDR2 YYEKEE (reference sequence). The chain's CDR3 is CASSQPRGLVEQYF. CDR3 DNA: TGTGCCAGCAGCCAGCCTAGGGGGCTGGTCGAGCAGTACTTC.

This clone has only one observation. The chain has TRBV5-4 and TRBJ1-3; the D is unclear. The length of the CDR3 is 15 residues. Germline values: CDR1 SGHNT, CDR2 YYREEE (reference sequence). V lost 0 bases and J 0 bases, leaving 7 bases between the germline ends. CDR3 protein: CASSLAGDSGNTIYF. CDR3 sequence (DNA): TGTGCCAGCAGCTTGGCCGGGGACTCTGGAAACACCATATATTTT.